This is a list of T cell receptor beta chains from one sample in a study of tumor-infiltrating lymphocytes in primary liver carcinoma. TCRdb analysed the multiplex PCR reads with MiXCR anew, one entry per CDR3 protein. The data show about 350,000 distinct CDR3 sequences, about two thirds seen once. The sequenced material came from peripheral blood. These receptors were taken from a man aged 40-49 years with primary liver carcinoma and hepatitis B virus infection. Both conserved end residues are part of each CDR3. The D gene is left open where the match is weak. The listing skips clone size in some rows; elsewhere it reads once, few, many or a size class.

cdr3_length	j_call	clone_size	d_call	v_call	cdr3_aa	cdr3_nt
14	TRBJ1-5	.	.	TRBV6-5	CASSYLGGSQPHHF	TGCGCCAGCAGTTACCTGGGGGGGAGTCAGCCCCATCATTTT
15	TRBJ2-3	.	TRBD2	TRBV5-1	CASSAGGPMADTQYF	TGCGCCAGCAGCGCGGGAGGGCCGATGGCAGATACGCAGTATTTT
13	TRBJ2-7	.	.	TRBV7-9	CASILSGDHEQYF	TGTGCCAGCATCCTCTCAGGGGACCACGAGCAGTACTTC
15	TRBJ2-1	.	.	TRBV11-3	CASSLDLSSYKEQFF	TGTGCCAGCAGCTTAGATTTGAGTTCCTACAAAGAGCAGTTCTTC
13	TRBJ2-7	.	.	TRBV11-2	CASSLSGTYKQYF	TGTGCCAGCAGCTTATCGGGCACCTACAAGCAATACTTC
17	TRBJ2-3	.	.	TRBV12-3/TRBV12-4	CASSSHWESRNTDTQYF	TGTGCCAGCAGTTCCCACTGGGAAAGCAGGAACACAGATACGCAGTATTTT
13	TRBJ1-2	.	TRBD1	TRBV12-3/TRBV12-4	CASSSAGGFGYTF	TGTGCCAGCAGTTCGGCAGGGGGGTTTGGTTACACCTTC
15	TRBJ2-1	once	TRBD2	TRBV28	CASNLPGEREDEQFF	TGTGCCAGCAATTTGCCTGGGGAGCGGGAGGATGAGCAGTTCTTC
16	TRBJ1-6	many	.	TRBV4-1	CASSQDAGVSNSPLHF	TGCGCCAGCAGCCAAGACGCAGGGGTGAGTAATTCACCCCTCCACTTT
15	TRBJ1-2	once	.	TRBV5-1	CASSLADGGYYGYTF	TGCGCCAGCAGCTTGGCGGACGGAGGTTACTATGGCTACACCTTC
17	TRBJ2-3	.	TRBD1	TRBV11-2	CTSSLQPGQGDSDTQYF	TGTACCAGCAGCTTACAACCGGGACAGGGGGACTCAGATACGCAGTATTTT
15	TRBJ2-3	.	.	TRBV5-4	CASSQVSGNTNTQYF	TGTGCCAGCAGCCAGGTGTCGGGGAACACAAATACGCAGTATTTT
17	TRBJ1-1	.	.	TRBV5-1	CASSLGVGDSMNTEAFF	TGCGCCAGCAGCTTAGGGGTGGGGGACTCAATGAACACTGAAGCTTTCTTT
12	TRBJ2-5	.	.	TRBV29-1	CSERGGEETQYF	TGCAGCGAGAGGGGGGGTGAGGAGACCCAGTACTTC
15	TRBJ2-1	.	TRBD1	TRBV25-1	CASRNGQGGYNEQFF	TGTGCCAGCCGCAATGGACAGGGTGGGTACAATGAGCAGTTCTTC
15	TRBJ2-2	once	TRBD2	TRBV6-5	CASRLSGVYTGELFF	TGTGCCAGCAGGCTTAGCGGGGTGTACACCGGGGAGCTGTTTTTT
16	TRBJ1-3	.	.	TRBV11-2	CASCLDEGRAGSTIYF	TGTGCCAGCTGCTTAGATGAGGGACGGGCTGGAAGCACCATATATTTT
12	TRBJ2-3	.	.	TRBV5-4	CASSRVADTQYF	TGTGCCAGCAGTCGAGTTGCAGATACGCAGTATTTT
15	TRBJ2-3	many	TRBD1	TRBV6-1	CASSPTQGVTDTQYF	TGTGCCAGCAGTCCTACCCAGGGGGTCACAGATACGCAGTATTTT
16	TRBJ2-1	.	.	TRBV11-2	CASSPREAESYSEQFF	TGTGCCAGCAGCCCCAGGGAAGCCGAATCCTACAGTGAGCAGTTCTTC
16	TRBJ2-1	.	TRBD2	TRBV4-3	CASSQDWTSGSNEQFF	TGCGCCAGCAGCCAAGATTGGACTAGCGGGAGTAATGAGCAGTTCTTC
12	TRBJ1-5	.	.	TRBV6-6	CASNYPMRPQHF	TGTGCCAGCAATTACCCGATGCGGCCCCAGCATTTT
15	TRBJ2-5	many	.	TRBV6-5	CASSPGAGWQETQYF	TGTGCCAGCAGTCCCGGGGCAGGGTGGCAAGAGACCCAGTACTTC
15	TRBJ2-7	.	TRBD1	TRBV6-6	CASSPLTGFSPEQYF	TGTGCCAGCAGCCCACTGACAGGGTTTAGCCCCGAGCAGTACTTC
15	TRBJ2-3	.	.	TRBV24-1	CATSDGGIRADTQYF	TGTGCCACCAGTGATGGGGGGATCCGGGCTGATACGCAGTATTTT
12	TRBJ2-3	many	.	TRBV29-1	CSVTPGTDTQYF	TGCAGCGTAACCCCTGGCACAGATACGCAGTATTTT
18	TRBJ2-2	.	.	TRBV11-2	CASSLGLTGTLATGELFF	TGTGCCAGCAGCTTAGGACTAACGGGGACGCTTGCCACCGGAGAGCTGTTTTTT